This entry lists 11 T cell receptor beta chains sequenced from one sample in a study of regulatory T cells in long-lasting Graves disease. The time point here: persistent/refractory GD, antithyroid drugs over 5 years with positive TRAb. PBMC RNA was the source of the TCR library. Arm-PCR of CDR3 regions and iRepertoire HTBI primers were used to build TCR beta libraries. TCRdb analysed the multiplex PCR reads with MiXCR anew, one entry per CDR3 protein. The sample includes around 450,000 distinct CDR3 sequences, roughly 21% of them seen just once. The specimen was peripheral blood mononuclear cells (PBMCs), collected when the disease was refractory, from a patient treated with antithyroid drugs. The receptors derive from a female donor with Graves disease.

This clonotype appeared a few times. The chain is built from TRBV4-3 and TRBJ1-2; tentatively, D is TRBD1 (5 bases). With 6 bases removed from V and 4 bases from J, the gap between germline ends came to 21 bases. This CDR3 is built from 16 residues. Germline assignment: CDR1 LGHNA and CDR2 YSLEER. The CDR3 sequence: CASSHNQGLLPYGYTF. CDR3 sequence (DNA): TGCGCCAGCAGTCACAACCAGGGCCTCCTCCCCTATGGCTACACCTTC.

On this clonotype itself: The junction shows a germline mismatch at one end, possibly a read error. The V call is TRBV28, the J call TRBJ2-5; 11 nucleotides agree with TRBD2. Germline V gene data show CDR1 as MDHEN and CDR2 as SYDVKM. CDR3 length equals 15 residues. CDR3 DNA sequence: TGTGCCAGCAGTCCGCTTAGCGGGAGGGGTGAGACCCAGTGCTTC. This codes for CASSPLSGRGETQCF.

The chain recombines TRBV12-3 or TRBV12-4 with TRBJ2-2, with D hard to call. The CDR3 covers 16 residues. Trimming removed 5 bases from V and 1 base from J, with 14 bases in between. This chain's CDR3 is CASSPELPRNTGELFF. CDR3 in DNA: TGTGCCAGCAGTCCGGAGCTCCCGCGGAACACCGGGGAGCTGTTTTTT.

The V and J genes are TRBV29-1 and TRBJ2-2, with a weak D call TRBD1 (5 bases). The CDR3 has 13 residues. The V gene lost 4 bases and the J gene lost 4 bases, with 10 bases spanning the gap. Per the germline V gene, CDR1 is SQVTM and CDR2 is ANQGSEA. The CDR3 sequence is CSVGQLLTGELFF. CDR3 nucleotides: TGCAGCGTTGGACAGTTACTCACCGGGGAGCTGTTTTTT.

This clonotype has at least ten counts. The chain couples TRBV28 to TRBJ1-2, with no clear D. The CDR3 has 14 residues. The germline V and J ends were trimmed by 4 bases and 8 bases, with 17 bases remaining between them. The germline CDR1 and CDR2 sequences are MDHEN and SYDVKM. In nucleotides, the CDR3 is TGTGCCAGCAGTTCCCCGGGCCCCGAGAGAGGCTACACCTTC. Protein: CASSSPGPERGYTF.

DNA of the CDR3: TGTGCCAGCAGCGAAACCGCTTACGACATTCAGTACTTC. This gives the protein CASSETAYDIQYF. The chain is built from TRBV7-9 and TRBJ2-4; D unclear. The CDR3 is made up of 13 amino acids. CDR1 and CDR2 (germline): SEHNR, FQNEAQ (reference sequence). V was cut by 5 bases and J by 8 bases, with 13 bases left in between.

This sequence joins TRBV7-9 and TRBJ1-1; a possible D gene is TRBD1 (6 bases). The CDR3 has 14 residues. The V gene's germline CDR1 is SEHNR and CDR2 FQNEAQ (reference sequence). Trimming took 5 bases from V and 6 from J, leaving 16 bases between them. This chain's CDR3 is CASSLNTGRAEAFF. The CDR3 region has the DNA TGTGCCAGCAGCCTCAATACAGGGAGGGCTGAAGCTTTCTTT.

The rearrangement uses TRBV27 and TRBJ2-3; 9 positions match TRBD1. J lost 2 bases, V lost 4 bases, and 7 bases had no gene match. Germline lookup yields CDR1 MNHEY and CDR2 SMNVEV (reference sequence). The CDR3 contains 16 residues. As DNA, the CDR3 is TGTGCCAGCAGTTCGCCAGGACAGGGGATCACAGATACGCAGTATTTT. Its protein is CASSSPGQGITDTQYF.

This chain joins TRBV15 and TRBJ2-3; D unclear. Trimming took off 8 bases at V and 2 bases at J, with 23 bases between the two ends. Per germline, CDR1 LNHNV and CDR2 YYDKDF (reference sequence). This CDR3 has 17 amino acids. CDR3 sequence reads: CATAGPKAPRSTDTQYF. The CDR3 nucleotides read TGTGCCACCGCCGGGCCGAAAGCCCCACGGTCCACAGATACGCAGTATTTT.

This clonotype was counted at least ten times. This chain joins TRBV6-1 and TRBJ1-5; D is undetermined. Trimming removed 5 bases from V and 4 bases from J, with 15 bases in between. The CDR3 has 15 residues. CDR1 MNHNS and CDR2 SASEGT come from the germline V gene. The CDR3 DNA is TGTGCCAGCAGTCTCGGGCCATTCAATAATCAGCCCCAGCATTTT. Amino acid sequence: CASSLGPFNNQPQHF.

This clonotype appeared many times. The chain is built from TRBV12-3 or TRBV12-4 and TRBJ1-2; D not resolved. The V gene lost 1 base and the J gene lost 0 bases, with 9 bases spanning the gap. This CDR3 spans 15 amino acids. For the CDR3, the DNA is TGTGCCAGCAGTTTAGGACGGCGAGCTAACTATGGCTACACCTTC. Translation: CASSLGRRANYGYTF.